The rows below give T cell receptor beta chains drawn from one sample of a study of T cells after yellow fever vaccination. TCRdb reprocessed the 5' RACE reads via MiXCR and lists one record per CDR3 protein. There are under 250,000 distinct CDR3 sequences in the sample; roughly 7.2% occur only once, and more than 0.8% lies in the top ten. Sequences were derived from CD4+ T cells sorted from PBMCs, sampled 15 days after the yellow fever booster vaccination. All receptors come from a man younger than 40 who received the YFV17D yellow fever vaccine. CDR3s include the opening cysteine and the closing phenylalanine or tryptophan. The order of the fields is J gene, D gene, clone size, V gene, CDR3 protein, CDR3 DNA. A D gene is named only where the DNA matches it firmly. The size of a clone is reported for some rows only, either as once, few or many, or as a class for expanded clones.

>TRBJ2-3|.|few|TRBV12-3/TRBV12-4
CASSLLDGTDTQYF
TGTGCCAGCAGTTTATTAGATGGCACAGATACGCAGTATTTT
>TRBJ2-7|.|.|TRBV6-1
CASRTFAPSSYEQYF
TGTGCCAGCAGGACTTTTGCGCCCAGCTCCTACGAGCAGTACTTC
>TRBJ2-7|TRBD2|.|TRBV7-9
CASSATGTSVGYF
TGTGCCAGCAGCGCCACCGGGACTAGCGTGGGGTACTTC
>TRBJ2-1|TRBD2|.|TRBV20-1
CSARVLAGPYNEQFF
TGCAGTGCTAGAGTTCTAGCGGGGCCTTACAATGAGCAGTTCTTC
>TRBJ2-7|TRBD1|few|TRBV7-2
CASSLGGTGRLYEQYF
TGTGCCAGCAGCTTAGGGGGGACAGGCCGACTCTACGAGCAGTACTTC
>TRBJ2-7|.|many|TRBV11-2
CASSLFAGLRGEQYF
TGTGCCAGCAGCTTATTCGCAGGCCTCAGGGGCGAGCAGTACTTC
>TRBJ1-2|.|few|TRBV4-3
CASGRELNYGYTF
TGCGCCAGCGGACGAGAACTAAACTATGGCTACACCTTC
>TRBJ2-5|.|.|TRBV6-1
CASNAGTQGQETQYF
TGTGCCAGCAATGCCGGGACGCAAGGCCAAGAGACCCAGTACTTC
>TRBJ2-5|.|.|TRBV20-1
CSAARLLEETQYF
TGCAGTGCTGCCCGGTTGTTAGAAGAGACCCAGTACTTC
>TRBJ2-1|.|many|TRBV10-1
CASSATGGGLSYNEQFF
TGCGCCAGCAGTGCCACTGGTGGGGGTTTAAGCTACAATGAGCAGTTCTTC
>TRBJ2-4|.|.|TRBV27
CASWGAVKNIQYF
TGTGCCAGCTGGGGAGCAGTCAAAAACATTCAGTACTTC
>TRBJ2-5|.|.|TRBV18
CASATLNRETQYF
TGTGCCAGCGCTACCTTAAATAGAGAGACCCAGTACTTC
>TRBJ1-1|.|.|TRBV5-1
CASSTRQNVYTEAFF
TGCGCCAGCAGCACCAGACAGAATGTTTACACTGAAGCTTTCTTT
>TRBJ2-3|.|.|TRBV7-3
CASSVDAGSTDTQYF
TGTGCCAGCAGTGTGGATGCGGGAAGCACAGATACGCAGTATTTT
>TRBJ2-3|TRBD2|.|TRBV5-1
CASSLAGREMGTQYF
TGCGCCAGCAGCTTGGCTGGGCGGGAGATGGGTACGCAGTATTTT
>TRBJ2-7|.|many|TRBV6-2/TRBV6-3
CASSYSRSAYEQYF
TGTGCCAGCAGTTACTCACGGTCCGCCTACGAGCAGTACTTC
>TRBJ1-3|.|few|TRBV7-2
CASSRSGVTIYF
TGTGCCAGCAGCCGCTCGGGCGTCACCATATATTTT